The 12 T cell receptor beta chains below all came from one sample that was sequenced in a study of cytomegalovirus exposure and HLA in healthy donors. It was with 60 Vbeta and 13 Jbeta primers that the PCR ran. The method was immunoSEQ multiplex PCR; TCRdb's version includes in-frame clones alone and lacks a portion of them. The data contain about 250,000 clones, around 66% of them singletons. Input material: PBMCs. Receptor source: a female donor in good health and CMV-seronegative.

The gene calls are TRBV4-2 and TRBJ2-5; 9 positions agree with TRBD2. CDR3 length equals 17 residues. Germline assignment: CDR1 LGHNA and CDR2 YNFKEQ. The ends lost 3 bases at V and 2 bases at J; junction bases unmatched: 10. The CDR3 is CASSQEALAGLQETQYF. CDR3 coding DNA: TGTGCCAGCAGCCAGGAGGCCCTAGCGGGACTACAAGAGACCCAGTACTTC.

This sequence joins TRBV5-1 and TRBJ1-2, with TRBD1 as a possible D gene (6 bases). V was pared by 3 bases and J by 2 bases, with 17 bases between. The length of the CDR3 is 16 residues. Germline values: CDR1 SGHRS, CDR2 YFSETQ. The CDR3 DNA reads as TGCGCCAGCAGCTGGGTTTCGGGACAATTAAACTATGGCTACACCTTC. Its protein product is CASSWVSGQLNYGYTF.

This clone was observed once. V gene TRBV19 combines with J gene TRBJ1-4; 9 bases map to TRBD1. CDR3 size: 14 residues. Per the germline V gene, CDR1 is LNHDA and CDR2 is SQIVND (reference sequence). V was clipped by 5 bases and J by 8 bases; unmatched bases: 6. The CDR3 DNA reads TGTGCCAGTAGTCTGACAGGGGGTCGAGAAAAACTGTTTTTT. Translated: CASSLTGGREKLFF.

The rearrangement joins TRBV7-9 to TRBJ2-2, with a possible D match to TRBD2 (5 bases). Trimming shortened V by 8 bases and J by 6 bases, and 10 bases separated the two germline ends. In germline, CDR1 is SEHNR, CDR2 FQNEAQ (reference sequence). The CDR3 is 12 amino acids. The CDR3 sequence is CASQPAAGELFF. DNA of the CDR3: TGTGCCAGCCAACCAGCGGCCGGGGAGCTGTTTTTT.

V usage is TRBV4-2 and J usage is TRBJ2-2; D gene unclear. The CDR3 totals 16 residues. Trimming stripped 4 bases from V and 1 base from J, with 13 bases between. Germline lookup yields CDR1 LGHNA and CDR2 YNFKEQ. This chain's CDR3 is CASSRSVGENTGELFF. The CDR3 DNA is TGTGCCAGCAGCCGCAGTGTGGGCGAGAACACCGGGGAGCTGTTTTTT.

The chain joins TRBV2 to TRBJ1-1, with D possibly TRBD1 on 5 matching bases. CDR3 size: 15 residues. Trimming left V 6 bases short and J 0 bases short, with 14 bases between. CDR1 SNHLY and CDR2 FYNNEI come from the germline V gene. The CDR3 DNA reads as TGTGCCAGCAGCCCGTTGGGGGGGATGAACACTGAAGCTTTCTTT. It is translated as CASSPLGGMNTEAFF. The full variable domain, completed using reference TRBV2 and TRBJ1-1, is EPEVTQTPSHQVTQMGQEVILRCVPISNHLYFYWYRQILGQKVEFLVSFYNNEISEKSEIFDDQFSVERPDGSNFTLKIRSTKLEDSAMYFCASSPLGGMNTEAFFGQGTRLTVV.

The table lists this clone with a few counts. The rearrangement links TRBV6-5 to TRBJ2-5; 10 positions match TRBD1. From germline, CDR1 is MNHEY and CDR2 SVGAGI. V lost 0 bases to trimming and J lost 4 bases; unmatched junction nucleotides: 5. The length of the CDR3 is 16 residues. CDR3 DNA: TGTGCCAGCAGTTACTCGGAGGGGGACAGGGGAGAGACCCAGTACTTC. Its translation: CASSYSEGDRGETQYF.

This rearrangement joins TRBV14 to TRBJ2-7, with 8 nucleotides matching TRBD2. The CDR3 consists of 14 residues. J lost 4 bases, V lost 6 bases, and 8 bases had no gene match. CDR1 and CDR2 from the germline V gene are SGHDN and FVKESK. The CDR3 region is CASSPAGVWYEQYF. The CDR3 DNA sequence: TGTGCCAGCAGTCCAGCGGGAGTATGGTACGAGCAGTACTTC.

The chain has TRBV27 and TRBJ2-1; 7 bases match TRBD2. V shed 8 bases and J 7 bases; nucleotides not matched to a gene: 14. This CDR3 has 15 residues. CDR1 is MNHEY, CDR2 SMNVEV, per germline (reference sequence). The CDR3 here is CASHPAGDYNNEQFF. The DNA of the CDR3 is TGTGCCAGCCACCCAGCCGGGGACTATAATAATGAGCAGTTCTTC.

The chain employs TRBV7-9 and TRBJ1-2, with D maybe TRBD1 (5 bases). The germline CDR1 and CDR2 sequences are SEHNR and FQNEAQ (reference sequence). This CDR3 comprises 14 residues. The germline V and J ends were trimmed by 1 base and 6 bases, with 12 bases remaining between them. The CDR3, as DNA: TGTGCCAGCAGCTTAGTGGGCAGGACACATGGCTACACCTTC. It yields the protein CASSLVGRTHGYTF.

The chain uses TRBV10-3 and TRBJ1-3; a possible D gene is TRBD1 (5 bases). Germline CDR1 reads ENHRY; CDR2 reads SYGVKD. The CDR3 covers 19 residues. V was pared by 2 bases and J by 0 bases, with 20 bases between. The CDR3 nucleotides are TGTGCCATCAGTGAGGACCTACTCTTACAGGCCGCCTCTGGAAACACCATATATTTT. This translates into CAISEDLLLQAASGNTIYF.

This clone was observed a few times. This chain connects TRBV18 to TRBJ2-5; 8 bases agree with TRBD2. Germline V gene sequence: CDR1 KGHSH, CDR2 LQKENI. V was clipped by 10 bases and J by 5 bases; unmatched bases: 12. The CDR3 length is 14 residues. CDR3 DNA: TGTGCCACCTCCCGAGCGGGAGTTGGGGAGACCCAGTACTTC. It codes for CATSRAGVGETQYF.